The 17 T cell receptor beta chains given below trace back to one sample, sequenced in a study of CD8+CD57+ T cells in acquired aplastic anemia (dated by TCRdb to the late 2010s). The instrument was an Illumina HiSeq 2000. Genomic DNA was used as template for profiling of TCR beta VDJ combinations and CDR3 sequences. TCRdb took the public reads, trimmed them with fastp at Q25, ran MiXCR for clone calling and kept in-frame beta chains. Entries are consolidated by CDR3 protein sequence, retaining the most common genes and DNA. The sample records fewer than 200,000 distinct CDR3 sequences, 60% to 70% of which are singletons. Of the sample, 45% is held by the ten largest clones. The source material was sorted CD4+, CD8+, or CD8+CD57+ T cells (not recorded which) from PBMCs. The receptors derive from a human donor in good health.

This clonotype was counted many times. The chain combines TRBV27 with TRBJ2-7; 7 positions agree with TRBD1. J lost 6 bases, V lost 3 bases, and 2 bases had no gene match. CDR1 MNHEY and CDR2 SMNVEV come from the germline V gene (reference sequence). CDR3 length equals 12 residues. The CDR3 region is CASSFAGGEQYF. In DNA form, the CDR3 reads TGTGCCAGCAGTTTTGCAGGGGGCGAGCAGTACTTC.

This clonotype appeared once. This chain links TRBV7-3 with TRBJ1-2, with D perhaps matching TRBD1 (6 bases). Germline V CDR1 and CDR2: SGHTA, FQGTGA. V lost 0 bases, J lost 7 bases, and 9 bases lay in between. CDR3 size: 13 residues. This CDR3 is CASSLTGGGGYTF. In nucleotides, the CDR3 is TGTGCCAGCAGCTTAACGGGGGGCGGTGGCTACACCTTC.

This chain joins TRBV29-1 and TRBJ1-1; D not resolved. The CDR3 runs to 11 residues. Trimming pared 6 bases from V and 0 bases from J, leaving 5 bases between. Germline CDR1 and CDR2: SQVTM and ANQGSEA. The CDR3: CSVSMNTEAFF. DNA of the CDR3: TGCAGCGTAAGTATGAACACTGAAGCTTTCTTT. Variable domain in full (rest from reference TRBV29-1 and TRBJ1-1): SAVISQKPSRDICQRGTSLTIQCQVDSQVTMMFWYRQQPGQSLTLIATANQGSEATYESGFVIDKFPISRPNLTFSTLTVSNMSPEDSSIYLCSVSMNTEAFFGQGTRLTVV.

Comment on this clonotype: The germline gene is not matched at one end of the junction; a read error may be the cause. The genes are TRBV9 and TRBJ2-1; D is possibly TRBD1 or TRBD2 (5 bases each). CDR1 and CDR2 from the germline V gene are SGDLS and YYNGEE. The CDR3 has 14 amino acids. The CDR3 here is CVSSPSGTLNEQFF. For the CDR3, the DNA is TGTGTCAGCAGCCCTTCCGGGACCCTCAATGAGCAGTTCTTC.

This chain uses TRBV2 with TRBJ2-3; 11 bases are a match to TRBD2. Germline CDR1 is SNHLY and CDR2 is FYNNEI. V was pared by 5 bases and J by 0 bases, with 7 bases of the junction left unmatched. The CDR3 consists of 17 residues. The CDR3 DNA reads as TGTGCCAGCAGTTCAAGGCTAGCGGGGGGCAGCACAGATACGCAGTATTTT. Protein product: CASSSRLAGGSTDTQYF.

V is TRBV10-3 and J is TRBJ2-7, with D tentatively TRBD1 (6 bases). This CDR3 contains 13 residues. Between the trimmed V and J ends, which lost 3 bases and 6 bases, there was a span of 12 bases. Germline CDR1 ENHRY, CDR2 SYGVKD. CDR3 in DNA: TGTGCCATCAGTGACAGGGGCAGCGTCGAGCAGTACTTC. This gives the protein CAISDRGSVEQYF.

The V call is TRBV24-1, the J call TRBJ2-7, with a weak D call TRBD1 (6 bases). Germline CDR1 reads KGHDR; CDR2 reads SFDVKD. The CDR3 sequence is 15 residues long. The germline V and J ends were trimmed by 2 bases and 0 bases, with 10 bases remaining between them. The CDR3 spells CATSDSRGDSYEQYF. CDR3 DNA: TGTGCCACCAGTGATTCCAGGGGAGACTCCTACGAGCAGTACTTC.

In its sample, this clonotype was seen once. J is TRBJ1-2 and V is TRBV2, with no clear D. Germline values: CDR1 SNHLY, CDR2 FYNNEI. V lost 8 bases and J 3 bases, leaving 16 bases between the germline ends. The CDR3 consists of 14 residues. As DNA, the CDR3 is TGTGCCAGCGGATCCGTACCGCCCGACTATGGCTACACCTTC. It encodes CASGSVPPDYGYTF.

At least ten counts were recorded for this clonotype. The chain has TRBV2 and TRBJ2-4, with 7 bases lining up with TRBD2. Germline V gene sequence: CDR1 SNHLY, CDR2 FYNNEI. Germline trimming cut 0 bases from V and 4 bases from J; bases unmatched to any gene: 3. The CDR3 is 15 residues long. For the CDR3, the DNA is TGTGCCAGCAGTGAAGCGGCTAGCGGAAAAAACATTCAGTACTTC. Translated, it gives CASSEAASGKNIQYF.

The gene calls are TRBV7-6 and TRBJ2-6; a possible D gene is TRBD1 (6 bases). Trimming stripped 1 base from V and 2 bases from J, with 9 bases between. The CDR3 is 16 amino acids. Germline V gene sequence: CDR1 SGHVS, CDR2 FNYEAQ. CDR3 in amino acids: CASSLGGTTGANVLTF. CDR3 coding DNA: TGTGCCAGCAGCTTAGGGGGGACAACTGGGGCCAACGTCCTGACTTTC.

This clonotype was counted at least ten times. V gene TRBV9 combines with J gene TRBJ1-1; D gene unclear. Trimming shortened V by 0 bases and J by 1 base, and 4 bases separated the two germline ends. CDR1 is SGDLS and CDR2 is YYNGEE in the germline V gene. The CDR3 totals 13 residues. The CDR3 region is CASSVDGNTEAFF. In DNA form, the CDR3 reads TGTGCCAGCAGCGTAGACGGGAACACTGAAGCTTTCTTT. The complete variable domain, with remaining parts taken from reference TRBV9 and TRBJ1-1, reads DSGVTQTPKHLITATGQRVTLRCSPRSGDLSVYWYQQSLDQGLQFLIQYYNGEERAKGNILERFSAQQFPDLHSELNLSSLELGDSALYFCASSVDGNTEAFFGQGTRLTVV.

The chain combines TRBV10-3 with TRBJ1-2; D might be TRBD1 (5 bases). V was trimmed by 11 bases and J by 4 bases, leaving 17 bases between them. The germline V gene has CDR1 ENHRY and CDR2 SYGVKD. This CDR3 is built from 13 residues. CDR3 in DNA: TGTGCCGTTTCCAGGGACGGGGGCTATGGCTACACCTTC. Its translation is CAVSRDGGYGYTF.

This clonotype was seen once. Because it lacks the conserved phenylalanine or tryptophan at the end, this CDR3 is likely a read error. The chain links TRBV6-4 to TRBJ1-1; no clear D. V lost 5 bases, J lost 1 base, and 8 bases lay in between. From germline, CDR1 is MRHNA and CDR2 SNTAGT. The CDR3 loop spans 13 amino acids. For the CDR3, the DNA is TGTGCCAGCAGTCTGGAGCAGAACACTGAAGCTTTCTCT. Translating it yields CASSLEQNTEAFS.

This clonotype was detected once. The chain has TRBV4-1 and TRBJ1-3; D might be TRBD1 (5 bases). With 0 bases removed from V and 1 base from J, the gap between germline ends came to 7 bases. The CDR3 consists of 15 residues. Germline values: CDR1 MGHRA, CDR2 YSYEKL. In DNA form, the CDR3 reads TGCGCCAGCAGCCAAGATTGGACATCTGGAAACACCATATATTTT. As protein: CASSQDWTSGNTIYF.

This chain links TRBV9 with TRBJ1-5; D remains unclear. The germline V gene has CDR1 SGDLS and CDR2 YYNGEE. V was clipped by 0 bases and J by 6 bases, with 1 base between them. The CDR3 has 11 residues. CDR3 nucleotide sequence: TGTGCCAGCAGCGTAGTTCAGCCCCAGCATTTT. Translating it yields CASSVVQPQHF.

This chain connects TRBV6-4 to TRBJ2-3; 10 nucleotides agree with TRBD2. CDR1 and CDR2 (germline): MRHNA, SNTAGT. With V trimmed by 8 bases and J by 2 bases, 7 bases remained unmatched. The CDR3 has 15 residues. The CDR3 loop reads CASSAGGPDTDTQYF. Written as DNA, the CDR3 is TGTGCCAGCTCAGCGGGAGGGCCGGACACAGATACGCAGTATTTT.

V and J are TRBV20-1 and TRBJ2-7; TRBD1 matches 10 bases. CDR3 size: 15 residues. Trimming at V came to 5 bases and at J to 6 bases, leaving 13 bases not matched to a gene. Germline values: CDR1 DFQATT, CDR2 SNEGSKA (reference sequence). CDR3: CSALLRDRGYGEQYF. The CDR3 DNA reads as TGCAGTGCTCTTTTAAGGGACAGGGGATATGGCGAGCAGTACTTC.